This entry lists 29 T cell receptor beta chains sequenced from one sample in a study of shared clonotypes between healthy human individuals. Using immunoSEQ multiplex PCR, the repertoire was profiled, and TCRdb retains in-frame clones only, with some absent. This sample has around 980,000 clones; about 84% occur once, and the top ten carry 0.55% to 0.7%. Sample: memory CD4+ T cells from PBMCs. Specified subset: CD45RA-negative fraction. All receptors come from a young man in good health. Some clones in this sample may be carry-over from other donors' samples.

Worth noting for this clone: A much more abundant neighbour one base away suggests this may be a read error. J is TRBJ1-5 and V is TRBV30, with no clear D. Germline CDR1 is GTSNPN and CDR2 is SVGIG (reference sequence). CDR3 length: 12 amino acids. Trimming took off 2 bases at V and 0 bases at J, with 2 bases between the two ends. CDR3 loop: CAWSHSNQPQHF. The CDR3, as DNA: TGTGCCTGGAGTCATAGCAATCAGCCCCAGCATTTT.

The CDR3 nucleotides read TGTGCCAGCAGGACAGCCTCGGGGGATACGCAGTATTTT. Encoded protein: CASRTASGDTQYF. The gene calls are TRBV6-1 and TRBJ2-3; D may correspond to TRBD1 or TRBD2 (5 bases each). This CDR3 region has 13 residues. Deletions cut 6 bases from V and 6 bases from J, with 13 bases between. CDR1 and CDR2 from the germline V gene are MNHNS and SASEGT.

This chain joins TRBV14 and TRBJ2-1, with a weak D call TRBD2 (6 bases). Germline CDR1 and CDR2: SGHDN and FVKESK. Trimming shortened V by 1 base and J by 4 bases, and 8 bases separated the two germline ends. CDR3 length: 14 amino acids. Here the CDR3 reads CASSQASAYNEQFF. The CDR3 DNA follows: TGTGCCAGCAGCCAAGCTAGCGCATACAATGAGCAGTTCTTC. Filled out from reference TRBV14 and TRBJ2-1, the complete variable domain reads EAGVTQFPSHSVIEKGQTVTLRCDPISGHDNLYWYRRVMGKEIKFLLHFVKESKQDESGMPNNRFLAERTGGTYSTLKVQPAELEDSGVYFCASSQASAYNEQFFGPGTRLTVL.

This clone has only one observation. This chain's CDR3 is CASSLDGFGRAEEKLFF. CDR3 DNA sequence: TGTGCCAGCAGCTTAGATGGTTTCGGCAGGGCAGAGGAAAAACTGTTTTTT. The chain recombines TRBV11-2 with TRBJ1-4; maybe TRBD1 (5 bases). Trimming took 0 bases from V and 8 from J, leaving 19 bases between them. The length of the CDR3 is 17 residues. Germline V gene data show CDR1 as SGHAT and CDR2 as FQNNGV.

The rearrangement uses TRBV6-1 and TRBJ2-7, with TRBD1 matching 7 bases. Germline V gene data show CDR1 as MNHNS and CDR2 as SASEGT. This CDR3 comprises 14 residues. Trimming took 4 bases from V and 2 from J; bases not matched to a gene: 5. The CDR3 reads CASSAGTAAYEQYF. Written as DNA, the CDR3 is TGTGCCAGCAGTGCCGGGACAGCTGCCTACGAGCAGTACTTC.

Comment on this clone: This specimen includes other DNA sequences encoding the same CDR3. This chain links TRBV28 with TRBJ2-1, with D possibly TRBD1 on 6 matching bases. V was trimmed by 6 bases and J by 7 bases, leaving 10 bases between them. Per the germline V gene, CDR1 is MDHEN and CDR2 is SYDVKM. The CDR3 sequence is 12 residues long. The chain's CDR3 is CASRLQGNEQFF. The DNA for the CDR3 is TGTGCCAGCAGATTACAGGGAAATGAGCAGTTCTTC.

This rearrangement joins TRBV5-6 to TRBJ1-5; D is possibly TRBD1 (5 bases). V lost 4 bases and J lost 2, with 16 bases in between. Germline values: CDR1 SGHDT, CDR2 YYEEEE. The CDR3 has 16 residues. The CDR3 protein is CASSLGGLSGNQPQHF. Here the CDR3 DNA reads TGTGCCAGCAGCCTCGGGGGGTTGAGCGGCAATCAGCCCCAGCATTTT.

The chain employs TRBV6-1 and TRBJ2-3; 7 bases agree with TRBD2. Germline V gene lookup returns CDR1 MNHNS and CDR2 SASEGT. The V gene end was trimmed by 4 bases and the J gene end by 1 base; junction bases not matched to a gene: 5. This CDR3 contains 15 residues. The CDR3 DNA follows: TGTGCCAGCAGTGTAGAAACTAGCGGCACAGATACGCAGTATTTT. Translation gives CASSVETSGTDTQYF.

V is TRBV6-6 and J is TRBJ2-3, with D unclear. Germline V gene data show CDR1 as MNHNY and CDR2 as SVGAGI (reference sequence). The V gene lost 6 bases and the J gene lost 4 bases, with 11 bases spanning the gap. The CDR3 is 13 amino acids. The CDR3 loop reads CASRRKFADTQYF. Here the CDR3 DNA reads TGTGCCAGCAGGCGAAAATTCGCAGATACGCAGTATTTT.

The rearrangement links TRBV6-1 to TRBJ1-1; TRBD1 is a possible D gene (5 bases). Trimming took off 1 base at V and 10 bases at J, with 13 bases between the two ends. Germline CDR1 reads MNHNS; CDR2 reads SASEGT. The CDR3 runs 13 residues. DNA for the CDR3: TGTGCCAGCAGTGAAGTAAGCAGGGTTGGAGCTTTCTTT. Translation gives CASSEVSRVGAFF.

This chain connects TRBV7-2 to TRBJ2-7; 11 nucleotides line up with TRBD2. Germline CDR1 is SGHTA and CDR2 is FQGNSA. The V segment lost 5 bases and the J segment 1 base; nucleotides outside the gene matches: 7. The CDR3 spans 16 residues. CDR3 coding DNA: TGTGCCAGCAGCAGTAGCGGGAGGGCCCGGTCCTACGAGCAGTACTTC. This gives the protein CASSSSGRARSYEQYF.

The CDR3 reads CASGPGYEQYF. The DNA of the CDR3 is TGTGCCAGCGGTCCCGGCTACGAGCAGTACTTC. The rearrangement uses TRBV2 and TRBJ2-7; D not certain. V dropped 8 bases and J dropped 3 bases, with 8 bases sitting between them. The CDR3 runs 11 residues. Germline V CDR1 and CDR2: SNHLY, FYNNEI.

The chain uses TRBV10-3 and TRBJ2-5; D might be TRBD1 or TRBD2, each matching 6 bases. The V gene's germline CDR1 is ENHRY and CDR2 SYGVKD. This CDR3 is built from 19 residues. V was trimmed by 9 bases and J by 5 bases, leaving 34 bases between them. Here the CDR3 reads CAIAHPGQGTPRGGETQYF. CDR3 DNA sequence: TGTGCCATAGCACACCCGGGGCAGGGGACGCCGCGGGGCGGGGAGACCCAGTACTTC.

The CDR3 nucleotides read TGTGCCAGCAGAAATCCAGGGGGCATGAGCAATCAGCCCCAGCATTTT. Its translation is CASRNPGGMSNQPQHF. V usage is TRBV28 and J usage is TRBJ1-5, with 8 bases matching TRBD1. In germline, CDR1 is MDHEN, CDR2 SYDVKM. V shed 6 bases, J shed 1 base, and the junction held 8 bases outside the gene matches. The CDR3 extends over 16 amino acids.

The chain employs TRBV28 and TRBJ2-4; D is unresolved. The length of the CDR3 is 12 residues. The germline gives CDR1 MDHEN, CDR2 SYDVKM. The germline V and J ends were trimmed by 3 bases and 3 bases, with 3 bases remaining between them. CDR3 DNA: TGTGCCAGCAGTTTTCTCAAAAACATTCAGTACTTC. It specifies CASSFLKNIQYF.

This clone has a handful of counts. The chain combines TRBV2 with TRBJ1-1; weak D call: TRBD1 (6 bases). The CDR3 consists of 13 residues. Germline-derived CDR1 and CDR2 are SNHLY and FYNNEI. V was cut by 3 bases and J by 4 bases, with 9 bases left in between. CDR3 sequence: CASSEGASTEAFF. In DNA, the CDR3 is TGTGCCAGCAGTGAGGGGGCGAGCACTGAAGCTTTCTTT.

The chain links TRBV28 to TRBJ1-1, with a possible D match to TRBD1 (5 bases). The CDR3 is 15 amino acids. V lost 3 bases, J lost 2 bases, and 13 bases lay in between. Germline CDR1 reads MDHEN; CDR2 reads SYDVKM. Written as DNA, the CDR3 is TGTGCCAGCAGTTTTACGGGGGACCCAAACACTGAAGCTTTCTTT. It specifies CASSFTGDPNTEAFF.

This clone was detected ten times or more. Within the sample, other DNA sequences also encode this same CDR3. The rearrangement links TRBV10-3 to TRBJ2-3; D gene ambiguous. With 10 bases removed from V and 4 bases from J, the gap between germline ends came to 18 bases. Germline CDR1 and CDR2: ENHRY and SYGVKD. The CDR3 consists of 14 residues. The CDR3, as DNA: TGTGCCACAAACGAGGCCCTAGGGTCAGATACGCAGTATTTT. Translating it yields CATNEALGSDTQYF.

This clone is a singleton in its sample. The V gene is TRBV7-3, the J gene TRBJ2-3; 7 bases align to TRBD1. CDR1 is SGHTA, CDR2 FQGTGA, per germline. V gave up 6 bases and J gave up 6 bases; unmatched junction bases: 12. The CDR3 is 15 residues long. CDR3 protein: CASSPQIGGLDTQYF. CDR3 sequence (DNA): TGTGCCAGCAGTCCTCAAATAGGGGGCTTGGATACGCAGTATTTT. The variable domain in full, completed from reference TRBV7-3 and TRBJ2-3, reads GAGVSQTPSNKVTEKGKYVELRCDPISGHTALYWYRQSLGQGPEFLIYFQGTGAADDSGLPNDRFFAVRPEGSVSTLKIQRTERGDSAVYLCASSPQIGGLDTQYFGPGTRLTVL.

This chain joins TRBV2 and TRBJ2-7, with 7 bases fitting TRBD1. CDR3 length equals 15 residues. Germline CDR1 SNHLY, CDR2 FYNNEI. V shed 5 bases, J shed 5 bases, and the junction held 12 bases outside the gene matches. CDR3 amino acids: CASSRESGGWDEQYF. CDR3 nucleotides: TGTGCCAGCAGTCGTGAATCAGGGGGTTGGGACGAGCAGTACTTC.

This clone was seen at least ten times. V and J are TRBV5-4 and TRBJ2-3, with 10 positions matching TRBD1. V trimming: 3 bases; J trimming: 6 bases; junction bases outside the gene matches: 4. This CDR3 region has 14 residues. Per the germline V gene, CDR1 is SGHNT and CDR2 is YYREEE (reference sequence). In DNA, the CDR3 is TGTGCCAGCAGCTCCGGGACAGGGGCCGATACGCAGTATTTT. It encodes CASSSGTGADTQYF.

This clone was picked up one time. The chain couples TRBV29-1 to TRBJ1-2; TRBD1 is a possible D gene (5 bases). The CDR3 is 13 residues long. CDR1 is SQVTM, CDR2 ANQGSEA, per germline. V shed 6 bases and J shed 2 bases, with 13 bases lying between them. CDR3 bases: TGCAGCGTCTCAGGGTACGGAAACTATGGCTACACCTTC. This sequence encodes CSVSGYGNYGYTF.

As to this clone: One base away lies a much larger clone, so this may be a sequencing read error. Other DNA sequences in this specimen translate into the identical CDR3. The rearrangement links TRBV6-5 to TRBJ2-7; the D is unclear. The CDR3 runs to 11 residues. The germline CDR1 and CDR2 sequences are MNHEY and SVGAGI. The V and J ends lost 5 bases and 2 bases respectively, with 4 bases between them. For the CDR3, the DNA is TGTGCCAGCAGTGACCCCTACGAGCAGTACTTC. Its translation is CASSDPYEQYF.

The chain combines TRBV28 with TRBJ1-1, with unresolved D. Germline CDR1 is MDHEN and CDR2 is SYDVKM. Trimming took 3 bases from V and 5 from J, leaving 7 bases between them. The CDR3 length is 12 residues. The CDR3 loop reads CASSFFGTEAFF. The CDR3 DNA follows: TGTGCCAGCAGTTTCTTTGGAACTGAAGCTTTCTTT. The variable domain in full, completed from reference TRBV28 and TRBJ1-1, reads DVKVTQSSRYLVKRTGEKVFLECVQDMDHENMFWYRQDPGLGLRLIYFSYDVKMKEKGDIPEGYSVSREKKERFSLILESASTNQTSMYLCASSFFGTEAFFGQGTRLTVV.

J is TRBJ2-7 and V is TRBV18; D gene unclear. The germline gives CDR1 KGHSH, CDR2 LQKENI. This CDR3 is built from 15 residues. V dropped 0 bases and J dropped 5 bases, with 14 bases sitting between them. CDR3 sequence reads: CASSPPGRGMHEQYF. The CDR3, as DNA: TGTGCCAGCTCACCACCAGGACGCGGTATGCACGAGCAGTACTTC. Using reference TRBV18 and TRBJ2-7 for the parts outside the CDR3, the full variable domain is NAGVMQNPRHLVRRRGQEARLRCSPMKGHSHVYWYRQLPEEGLKFMVYLQKENIIDESGMPKERFSAEFPKEGPSILRIQQVVRGDSAAYFCASSPPGRGMHEQYFGPGTRLTVT.

The gene calls are TRBV5-1 and TRBJ1-1; 7 positions match TRBD1. There are 14 residues in the CDR3. After removal of 3 bases from V and 6 bases from J, the junction contained 8 bases not matched to a gene. Germline V gene data show CDR1 as SGHRS and CDR2 as YFSETQ. The CDR3 loop is CASSWGTGVSEAFF. DNA for the CDR3: TGCGCCAGCAGCTGGGGAACAGGGGTTTCTGAAGCTTTCTTT.

V is TRBV7-6 and J is TRBJ1-6; D is ambiguous. CDR1 is SGHVS and CDR2 is FNYEAQ in the germline V gene. Trimming pared 3 bases from V and 5 bases from J, leaving 8 bases between. The length of the CDR3 is 14 residues. CDR3 residues: CASSFNDDNSPLHF. The CDR3 DNA is TGTGCCAGCAGCTTTAATGACGATAATTCACCCCTCCACTTT.

This chain uses TRBV7-9 with TRBJ1-1; D not certain. V was clipped by 1 base and J by 10 bases, with 10 bases between them. The CDR3 extends over 12 amino acids. Germline loops: CDR1 SEHNR, CDR2 FQNEAQ (reference sequence). CDR3 in amino acids: CASSLGNGPAFF. CDR3 nucleotides: TGTGCCAGCAGCTTAGGTAACGGACCAGCTTTCTTT.

J is TRBJ2-7 and V is TRBV5-1, with TRBD1 identical over 9 bases. CDR3 length equals 16 residues. V dropped 4 bases and J dropped 2; count of bases not matched to a gene: 10. Looked up from germline, CDR1 is SGHRS and CDR2 is YFSETQ. The CDR3 DNA is TGCGCCAGCAGCCCTGGGCCGGGACAGGGAGCCTACGAGCAGTACTTC. Its translation: CASSPGPGQGAYEQYF.